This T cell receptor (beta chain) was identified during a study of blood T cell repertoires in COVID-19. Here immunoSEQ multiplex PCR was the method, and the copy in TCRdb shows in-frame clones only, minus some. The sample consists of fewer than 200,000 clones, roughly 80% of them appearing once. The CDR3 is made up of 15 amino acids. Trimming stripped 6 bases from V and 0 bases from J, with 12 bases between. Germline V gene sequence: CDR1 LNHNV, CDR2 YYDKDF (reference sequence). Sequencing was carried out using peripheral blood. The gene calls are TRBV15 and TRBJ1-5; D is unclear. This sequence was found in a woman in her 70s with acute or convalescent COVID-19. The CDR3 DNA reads TGTGCCACCAGGCACTCAATCAATAGCAATCAGCCCCAGCATTTT. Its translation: CATRHSINSNQPQHF. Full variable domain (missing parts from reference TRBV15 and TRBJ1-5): DAMVIQNPRYQVTQFGKPVTLSCSQTLNHNVMYWYQQKSSQAPKLLFHYYDKDFNNEADTPDNFQSRRPNTSFCFLDIRSPGLGDTAMYLCATRHSINSNQPQHFGDGTRLSIL.